These T cell receptor beta chains were read from a single sample in a study of blood T cell repertoires in COVID-19. Sequencing was performed with immunoSEQ multiplex PCR; in TCRdb, only in-frame clones are kept and a portion is missing. The sample records 80,000 or so clones, 75% to 90% being singletons. The sample was peripheral blood. Receptor source: a woman aged 70-85 years with acute or convalescent COVID-19. CDR3s include the opening cysteine and the closing phenylalanine or tryptophan. D genes are given only for firm matches. Clone size, where shown, is once, few, many, or a class for clones that have expanded.

>NA|TRBJ2-7|TRBD2|TRBV7-2
CASSLNSGGAHEQYF
TGTGCCAGCAGCTTAAACAGCGGGGGTGCGCACGAGCAGTACTTC
>NA|TRBJ1-1|NA|TRBV2
CASSERVLMNTEAFF
TGTGCCAGCAGTGAGCGGGTCTTAATGAACACTGAAGCTTTCTTT
>NA|TRBJ2-7|TRBD1|TRBV6-5
CASGQGESYEQYF
TGTGCCAGCGGACAGGGAGAGTCCTACGAGCAGTACTTC
>NA|TRBJ2-1|TRBD2|TRBV5-1
CASSLLAGGSYNEQFF
TGCGCCAGCAGCCTGTTAGCGGGGGGTTCCTACAATGAGCAGTTCTTC
>NA|TRBJ2-5|TRBD2|TRBV6-6
CASSPGLAGMQETQYF
TGTGCCAGCAGCCCCGGGCTAGCGGGGATGCAAGAGACCCAGTACTTC
>NA|TRBJ2-3|NA|TRBV27
CASSSYGGTDTQYF
TGTGCCAGCAGTTCGTACGGGGGCACAGATACGCAGTATTTT
>few|TRBJ2-1|NA|TRBV5-4
CAYSWATEQFF
TGTGCCTACAGCTGGGCGACTGAGCAGTTCTTC
>NA|TRBJ2-7|NA|TRBV5-5
CASSLFTGNAYEQYF
TGTGCCAGCAGCTTGTTCACAGGTAACGCCTACGAGCAGTACTTC
>NA|TRBJ2-3|NA|TRBV7-2
CASSLALARASTDTQYF
TGTGCCAGCAGCTTAGCGCTAGCCCGAGCTAGCACAGATACGCAGTATTTT
>NA|TRBJ2-1|NA|TRBV6-2/TRBV6-3
CASGPGALYNEQFF
TGTGCCAGCGGCCCTGGGGCCCTCTACAATGAGCAGTTCTTC
>NA|TRBJ2-3|NA|TRBV6-2/TRBV6-3
CASSYGILSSHRTDTQYF
TGTGCCAGCAGTTACGGAATACTTAGCTCTCATCGCACAGATACGCAGTATTTT
>NA|TRBJ1-1|NA|TRBV9
CASSVGDITEAFF
TGTGCCAGCAGCGTAGGGGACATAACTGAAGCTTTCTTT
>NA|TRBJ2-3|TRBD1|TRBV4-3
CASSQDDRVIADTQYF
TGCGCCAGCAGCCAAGATGACAGGGTGATTGCAGATACGCAGTATTTT
>NA|TRBJ1-2|TRBD1|TRBV20-1
CSAGGTARRNYGYTF
TGCAGTGCTGGTGGGACAGCCAGGCGTAACTATGGCTACACCTTC
>few|TRBJ1-2|NA|TRBV2
CASSGTVPGYFGYTF
TGTGCCAGCAGTGGGACAGTTCCCGGCTATTTTGGCTACACCTTC
>NA|TRBJ2-3|TRBD2|TRBV7-6
CASSSPRLAVLTDTQYF
TGTGCCAGCAGCTCCCCCCGACTAGCGGTTTTGACAGATACGCAGTATTTT
>few|TRBJ1-2|NA|TRBV6-2/TRBV6-3
CASSYSRGGYTF
TGTGCCAGCAGTTACTCGCGGGGTGGCTACACCTTC
>NA|TRBJ2-7|NA|TRBV5-6
CASSFGTSDYEQYF
TGTGCCAGCAGCTTCGGGACTTCCGACTACGAGCAGTACTTC
>NA|TRBJ1-1|TRBD1|TRBV6-9
CARQGGRNTEAFF
TGTGCCCGGCAGGGGGGAAGGAACACTGAAGCTTTCTTT
>once|TRBJ2-7|TRBD1|TRBV5-1
CASSATGTTYEQYF
TGCGCCAGCAGCGCGACAGGGACGACCTACGAGCAGTACTTC
>NA|TRBJ1-1|TRBD1|TRBV7-9
CASSLGTGVGNTEAFF
TGTGCCAGCAGCTTGGGGACAGGGGTAGGCAACACTGAAGCTTTCTTT
>NA|TRBJ2-3|NA|TRBV5-1
CASRLETDTQYF
TGCGCCAGCAGACTTGAGACAGATACGCAGTATTTT
>once|TRBJ2-1|NA|TRBV14
CASSHGGETPFF
TGTGCCAGCAGCCACGGCGGGGAGACCCCGTTCTTC
>NA|TRBJ1-1|NA|TRBV18
CASSPGLNTEAFF
TGTGCCAGCTCACCAGGACTCAACACTGAAGCTTTCTTT
>NA|TRBJ2-5|TRBD2|TRBV3-1/TRBV3-2
CASSQETSGGETQYF
TGTGCCAGCAGCCAAGAAACTAGCGGGGGTGAGACCCAGTACTTC
>NA|TRBJ1-1|NA|TRBV7-9
CASSLPGHKTEAFF
TGTGCCAGCAGCTTACCGGGACATAAGACTGAAGCTTTCTTT
>NA|TRBJ2-3|TRBD2|TRBV9
CASSFSGGRTDTQYF
TGTGCCAGCAGTTTTAGCGGGGGTCGCACAGATACGCAGTATTTT
>NA|TRBJ1-2|NA|TRBV24-1
CATSDEMTAPYGYTF
TGTGCCACCAGTGATGAAATGACAGCTCCCTATGGCTACACCTTC
>NA|TRBJ1-1|NA|TRBV19
CASSTRIEAFF
TGTGCCAGTAGTACCAGAATAGAAGCTTTCTTT
>NA|TRBJ2-1|NA|TRBV27
CASSLSTVAAEQFF
TGTGCCAGCAGTTTATCAACGGTGGCGGCTGAGCAGTTCTTC
>NA|TRBJ2-5|NA|TRBV5-5
CASSLWGGVQETQYF
TGTGCCAGCAGCTTGTGGGGCGGGGTCCAAGAGACCCAGTACTTC
>NA|TRBJ1-2|TRBD1|TRBV5-1
CASSLEGTGGGYTF
TGCGCCAGCAGCCTGGAAGGGACAGGGGGCGGCTACACCTTC
>NA|TRBJ1-2|NA|TRBV14
CASSLTPTGYGYTF
TGTGCCAGCAGCCTTACCCCGACGGGCTATGGCTACACCTTC
>NA|TRBJ2-3|NA|TRBV5-6
CASSLGADTQYF
TGTGCCAGCAGCTTGGGCGCAGATACGCAGTATTTT
>NA|TRBJ1-4|TRBD1|TRBV5-1
CASSLGTGDEKLFF
TGCGCCAGCAGCTTGGGGACAGGAGATGAAAAACTGTTTTTT
>NA|TRBJ1-1|NA|TRBV5-1
CASSASDTEAFF
TGCGCCAGCAGCGCGTCGGACACTGAAGCTTTCTTT
>NA|TRBJ1-1|TRBD1|TRBV12-3/TRBV12-4
CASSPTGGAFF
TGTGCCAGCAGCCCTACAGGGGGAGCTTTCTTT
>NA|TRBJ2-3|TRBD1|TRBV18
CASSPPGQGRRDTQYF
TGTGCCAGCTCTCCACCGGGACAGGGGAGACGAGATACGCAGTATTTT
>once|TRBJ2-3|TRBD2|TRBV19
CASMQRGDTDTQYF
TGTGCCAGTATGCAGCGGGGCGACACAGATACGCAGTATTTT
>NA|TRBJ2-7|NA|TRBV7-9
CASSPDRTYEQYF
TGTGCCAGCAGCCCTGACAGGACCTACGAGCAGTACTTC
>NA|TRBJ1-2|TRBD1|TRBV11-2
CASSLVDRGYGYTF
TGTGCCAGCAGCTTAGTTGACAGGGGCTATGGCTACACCTTC
>NA|TRBJ1-2|NA|TRBV7-9
CASSPRNEGSYGYTF
TGTGCCAGCAGCCCCCGGAATGAGGGTTCCTATGGCTACACCTTC
>NA|TRBJ1-5|NA|TRBV5-8
CASSLGHNSNQPQHF
TGTGCCAGCAGCTTGGGACATAATAGCAATCAGCCCCAGCATTTT
>once|TRBJ2-4|TRBD2|TRBV5-6
CASSLGGGNIQYF
TGTGCCAGCAGCTTGGGCGGGGGAAACATTCAGTACTTC
>NA|TRBJ1-1|NA|TRBV27
CASSLVFGARGTEAFF
TGTGCCAGCAGTTTAGTGTTTGGGGCGCGTGGGACTGAAGCTTTCTTT
>NA|TRBJ1-4|NA|TRBV5-8
CASSYLPRGQREKLFF
TGTGCCAGCAGCTATCTGCCAAGGGGACAACGGGAAAAACTGTTTTTT
>NA|TRBJ2-3|NA|TRBV6-5
CASSYERITSTDTQYF
TGTGCCAGCAGTTACGAGCGGATTACTAGCACAGATACGCAGTATTTT
>NA|TRBJ1-3|NA|TRBV18
CASSPAGLRSGNTIYF
TGTGCCAGCTCACCCGCAGGGTTAAGATCCGGAAACACCATATATTTT
>NA|TRBJ1-4|TRBD1|TRBV29-1
CSARDSSDEKLFF
TGCAGCGCCCGGGACAGTTCGGATGAAAAACTGTTTTTT
>NA|TRBJ1-1|NA|TRBV24-1
CATQGMNTEAFF
TGTGCCACACAGGGCATGAACACTGAAGCTTTCTTT
>NA|TRBJ2-7|TRBD1|TRBV12-5
CASGLRQGDEQYF
TGTGCTAGTGGTCTCCGACAGGGGGACGAGCAGTACTTC
>NA|TRBJ1-2|NA|TRBV6-2/TRBV6-3
CASSLQDRARNYGYTF
TGTGCCAGCAGCCTACAGGATCGGGCGCGTAACTATGGCTACACCTTC
>NA|TRBJ1-2|TRBD1|TRBV7-3
CASSSLTRDRAPYGYTF
TGTGCCAGCAGCTCTCTAACCCGGGACAGGGCACCGTATGGCTACACCTTC
>NA|TRBJ1-4|TRBD1|TRBV5-5
CASSWDRVWEKLFF
TGTGCCAGCAGCTGGGACAGGGTCTGGGAAAAACTGTTTTTT
>few|TRBJ2-2|TRBD1|TRBV5-1
CASSSGQGGTGELFF
TGCGCCAGCAGCTCGGGACAGGGCGGCACCGGGGAGCTGTTTTTT
>NA|TRBJ2-5|NA|TRBV5-4
CASSLEGFGTQYF
TGTGCCAGCAGCTTGGAGGGGTTTGGGACCCAGTACTTC
>NA|TRBJ2-5|NA|TRBV12-3/TRBV12-4
CASSYGRTETQYF
TGTGCCAGCAGTTATGGTAGAACGGAGACCCAGTACTTC
>NA|TRBJ2-3|NA|TRBV9
CASNVQGLSTDTQYF
TGTGCCAGCAACGTTCAGGGCTTGAGCACAGATACGCAGTATTTT
>NA|TRBJ1-6|NA|TRBV19
CASSIWSSYNSPLHF
TGTGCCAGTAGTATTTGGAGCTCCTATAATTCACCCCTCCACTTT